This record concerns one T cell receptor beta chain sequence. Donors in Cohort 3 counted as recovered after two negative PCRs, clearance, or symptom resolution. This record comes from a study of blood T cell repertoires in COVID-19. Produced via immunoSEQ multiplex PCR; TCRdb's table is partial and in-frame only. Here the sample spans almost 400,000 clones, roughly 89% being singletons. Trimming removed 4 bases from V and 6 bases from J; junction bases left unmatched: 5. The CDR3 loop spans 14 amino acids. Germline V gene lookup returns CDR1 MNHEY and CDR2 SVGAGI. The sample consisted of PBMCs or T cells enriched from blood (not recorded which). The TCR comes from a woman between 25 and 40 years old who had recovered from COVID-19. The chain employs TRBV6-5 and TRBJ2-3; 9 nucleotides line up with TRBD1. The DNA for the CDR3 is TGTGCCAGCAGTTCAGGGACAGGGTTTGATACGCAGTATTTT. Encoded protein: CASSSGTGFDTQYF.